This T cell receptor beta chain emerged from a study of blood T cells in healthy people across ages. Between the trimmed V and J ends, which lost 5 bases and 3 bases, there was a span of 7 bases. CDR1 is KGHDR, CDR2 SFDVKD, per germline. CDR3 length: 13 residues. Donor samples were obtained from healthy Caucasian individuals from Russia, aged about 6 to 90. Through a sample-barcoded 5' primer and a J-beta primer mix, a second PCR was run for about 6 to 12 cycles. A tag from a template-switch adaptor with 12 random nucleotides marked each cDNA molecule. MiXCR, applied by TCRdb to the 5' RACE reads, yields one record per CDR3 protein. The sample has approximately 800,000 distinct CDR3 sequences; 35% to 40% are singletons. Overall study results and limits: CMV status of donors was not determined, possibly confounding expanded clonotype changes. In older individuals, TCR beta diversity per million T cells was lower, falling roughly linearly with age.

Regarding this clonotype: Its antigen is unknown.

The source material was blood. The V call is TRBV24-1, the J call TRBJ2-1, with unresolved D. This TCR was recovered from a man between 18 and 29 years old in good health. CDR3 nucleotide sequence: TGTGCCACCAGTGTTGGCAGCTACAATGAGCAGTTCTTC. Encoded protein: CATSVGSYNEQFF.